Below, 19 T cell receptor beta chains from the same sample are listed, as sequenced in a study of Ad26.COV2.S vaccination and SARS-CoV-2 variants. Treatment described: 15 to 20 received Ad26.COV2.S at low or high dose, single or two shots; 5 received placebo; per-sample allocation not given. Specimen acquisition occurred on day 63 following the initial vaccine or placebo injection. Assay used: immunoSEQ multiplex PCR; TCRdb lists only in-frame clones, some missing. In the table there are 300,000 to 350,000 clones, around 89% of which are singletons. The starting material was peripheral blood, obtained in a trial of Ad26.COV2.S vaccine versus placebo. The receptors stem from a person aged 18-60 years who received the Ad26.COV2.S COVID-19 vaccine or a placebo.

V usage is TRBV9 and J usage is TRBJ2-7, with D unclear. Germline assignment: CDR1 SGDLS and CDR2 YYNGEE. The CDR3 totals 12 residues. V lost 3 bases and J 3 bases, leaving 7 bases between the germline ends. This CDR3 reads CASSGPFYEQYF. DNA of the CDR3: TGTGCCAGCAGCGGACCCTTCTACGAGCAGTACTTC.

The V and J genes are TRBV7-3 and TRBJ2-5; TRBD1 matches at 7 bases. Per germline, CDR1 SGHTA and CDR2 FQGTGA. CDR3 length equals 14 residues. V lost 5 bases to trimming and J lost 5 bases; unmatched junction nucleotides: 8. The CDR3 DNA reads as TGTGCCAGCAGCCGCCGACAGGGATTGGAGACCCAGTACTTC. This sequence encodes CASSRRQGLETQYF.

The genes are TRBV7-9 and TRBJ1-2; 7 positions match TRBD1. Germline V lookup: CDR1 SEHNR, CDR2 FQNEAQ (reference sequence). Trimming removed 4 bases from V and 0 bases from J; junction bases left unmatched: 8. This CDR3 is built from 16 residues. The CDR3 sequence: CASSSQGGKANYGYTF. As DNA, the CDR3 is TGTGCCAGCAGCTCGCAGGGGGGCAAAGCTAACTATGGCTACACCTTC. Based on the CDR3 plus reference TRBV7-9 and TRBJ1-2, the full variable domain is DTGVSQNPRHKITKRGQNVTFRCDPISEHNRLYWYRQTLGQGPEFLTYFQNEAQLEKSRLLSDRFSAERPKGSFSTLEIQRTEQGDSAMYLCASSSQGGKANYGYTFGSGTRLTVV.

The chain recombines TRBV28 with TRBJ2-3; TRBD2 is a possible D gene (7 bases). The CDR3 runs to 16 residues. V lost 6 bases and J 8 bases, leaving 24 bases between the germline ends. CDR1 and CDR2 (germline): MDHEN, SYDVKM. DNA of the CDR3: TGTGCCAGCAGCTCAGGGTTCTCGGGACTACAGGGTACGCAGTATTTT. Protein: CASSSGFSGLQGTQYF. The whole variable domain, filled in from reference TRBV28 and TRBJ2-3, reads DVKVTQSSRYLVKRTGEKVFLECVQDMDHENMFWYRQDPGLGLRLIYFSYDVKMKEKGDIPEGYSVSREKKERFSLILESASTNQTSMYLCASSSGFSGLQGTQYFGPGTRLTVL.

V and J are TRBV24-1 and TRBJ2-3, with TRBD1 matching over 8 bases. The CDR3 is 15 amino acids. V gave up 4 bases and J gave up 5 bases; unmatched junction bases: 7. Germline values: CDR1 KGHDR, CDR2 SFDVKD. The CDR3 coding sequence is TGTGCCACCAGTGACCCGACAGGGGTGGGAGATACGCAGTATTTT. Its protein product is CATSDPTGVGDTQYF.

The J gene is TRBJ2-1, the V gene TRBV11-2, with D maybe TRBD1 (6 bases). CDR1 and CDR2 (germline): SGHAT, FQNNGV. The CDR3 length is 14 residues. The V end was cut by 5 bases, the J end by 6 bases, with 14 bases between. CDR3 amino acids: CASSPPGQVNEQFF. The CDR3 DNA sequence: TGTGCCAGCAGCCCACCGGGACAAGTCAATGAGCAGTTCTTC.

V usage is TRBV7-6 and J usage is TRBJ2-1; D ambiguous. V was shortened by 5 bases and J by 9 bases, with 17 bases between the two germline ends. The CDR3 contains 14 residues. CDR1 SGHVS and CDR2 FNYEAQ come from the germline V gene. The CDR3 nucleotides are TGTGCCAGCAGCCTTAAATTACCTCACGGTGAGCAGTTCTTC. Protein product: CASSLKLPHGEQFF. The full variable domain, completed using reference TRBV7-6 and TRBJ2-1, is GAGVSQSPRYKVTKRGQDVALRCDPISGHVSLYWYRQALGQGPEFLTYFNYEAQQDKSGLPNDRFSAERPEGSISTLTIQRTEQRDSAMYRCASSLKLPHGEQFFGPGTRLTVL.

The gene calls are TRBV6-5 and TRBJ2-3, with a possible D match to TRBD1 (6 bases). CDR3 length: 15 amino acids. The germline V gene encodes CDR1 MNHEY and CDR2 SVGAGI. Deletions cut 5 bases from V and 9 bases from J, with 21 bases between. CDR3 coding DNA: TGTGCCAGCAGTAAGCTGGGGGCCAACACAGCCACGCAGTATTTT. As protein: CASSKLGANTATQYF.

The rearrangement uses TRBV4-3 and TRBJ1-5, with D possibly TRBD1 on 5 matching bases. Between the trimmed V and J ends, which lost 0 bases and 7 bases, there was a span of 16 bases. This CDR3 contains 16 residues. Germline V gene lookup returns CDR1 LGHNA and CDR2 YSLEER. CDR3 loop: CASSQEPGGIGQPQHF. The CDR3 nucleotides read TGCGCCAGCAGCCAAGAACCCGGGGGTATCGGGCAGCCCCAGCATTTT.

This clone was counted a few times. The chain is built from TRBV29-1 and TRBJ1-1; 10 bases are a match to TRBD1. This CDR3 contains 12 residues. Per the germline V gene, CDR1 is SQVTM and CDR2 is ANQGSEA. The CDR3 DNA reads TGCAGTCGACAGGGGGCTAACACTGAAGCTTTCTTT. Protein sequence: CSRQGANTEAFF.

The V call is TRBV4-3, the J call TRBJ2-2; possibly TRBD1 for D (5 bases). CDR1 and CDR2 from the germline V gene are LGHNA and YSLEER. Trimming took off 1 base at V and 1 base at J, with 13 bases between the two ends. This CDR3 contains 17 residues. CDR3 in amino acids: CASSQAVGQGNTGELFF. The CDR3 DNA sequence: TGCGCCAGCAGCCAAGCTGTTGGGCAGGGGAACACCGGGGAGCTGTTTTTT.

This chain links TRBV6-5 with TRBJ2-7; D may be TRBD2 (6 bases). This CDR3 has 15 amino acids. From germline, CDR1 is MNHEY and CDR2 SVGAGI. Between the trimmed V and J ends, which lost 2 bases and 6 bases, there was a span of 17 bases. Here the CDR3 DNA reads TGTGCCAGCAGTTACGGGTCGCGCCCGCGGGGCGAGCAGTACTTC. Protein sequence: CASSYGSRPRGEQYF.

The chain couples TRBV2 to TRBJ2-7; D is unclear. V shed 4 bases and J shed 6 bases, with 7 bases lying between them. Per germline, CDR1 SNHLY and CDR2 FYNNEI. CDR3 length equals 11 residues. CDR3 nucleotide sequence: TGTGCCAGCAGTGCAGTAACCGAGCAGTACTTC. It codes for CASSAVTEQYF.

V usage is TRBV3-1 (or the pseudogene TRBV3-2) and J usage is TRBJ1-1; D not certain. V gave up 2 bases and J gave up 9 bases, with 7 bases separating them. In germline, CDR1 is LGHDT, CDR2 YNNKEL (reference sequence). The CDR3 spans 11 residues. The CDR3 spells CASSQTDQAFF. CDR3 nucleotide sequence: TGTGCCAGCAGCCAAACGGACCAAGCTTTCTTT.

A word on this clone: One junction end does not reproduce the germline sequence, and a read error may be involved. This chain joins TRBV9 and TRBJ2-3; a possible D gene is TRBD2 (6 bases). This CDR3 is built from 18 residues. Germline CDR1 reads SGDLS; CDR2 reads YYNGEE. In DNA form, the CDR3 reads TGTGCCAGCAGCAACCGACCGGGGTTGGCGGGGCGCACAGGTACGCAGTATTTT. This translates into CASSNRPGLAGRTGTQYF.

CDR3 DNA sequence: TGTGCCAGCTCACCACAGCGGGGCTCCTACGAGCAGTACTTC. Amino acids: CASSPQRGSYEQYF. J is TRBJ2-7 and V is TRBV18; 7 bases align to TRBD2. The CDR3 is 14 residues long. The germline V gene encodes CDR1 KGHSH and CDR2 LQKENI. With 1 base clipped from V and 0 bases from J, the junction kept 0 bases outside the gene matches.

The chain combines TRBV29-1 with TRBJ2-7; maybe TRBD2 (6 bases). The length of the CDR3 is 14 residues. In germline, CDR1 is SQVTM, CDR2 ANQGSEA. V was cut by 6 bases and J by 0 bases, with 15 bases left in between. The CDR3 DNA follows: TGCAGCGTGGGACTCGGGGCGAACTCCTACGAGCAGTACTTC. This gives the protein CSVGLGANSYEQYF.

The V call is TRBV28, the J call TRBJ2-1; D might be TRBD2 (6 bases). The germline V and J ends were trimmed by 6 bases and 9 bases, with 12 bases remaining between them. CDR3 length: 12 residues. The germline V gene has CDR1 MDHEN and CDR2 SYDVKM. The CDR3 sequence: CASSPGVGEQFF. The DNA for the CDR3 is TGTGCCAGCAGCCCGGGAGTGGGTGAGCAGTTCTTC.

This clone has just a few counts. V gene TRBV4-3 combines with J gene TRBJ2-6; TRBD1 matches 7 bases. Trimming took 1 base from V and 0 from J; bases not matched to a gene: 3. CDR3 length: 17 residues. Germline V gives CDR1 LGHNA, CDR2 YSLEER. The CDR3: CASSQGDSSSGANVLTF. The CDR3 coding sequence is TGCGCCAGCAGCCAAGGGGACAGCTCCTCTGGGGCCAACGTCCTGACTTTC.